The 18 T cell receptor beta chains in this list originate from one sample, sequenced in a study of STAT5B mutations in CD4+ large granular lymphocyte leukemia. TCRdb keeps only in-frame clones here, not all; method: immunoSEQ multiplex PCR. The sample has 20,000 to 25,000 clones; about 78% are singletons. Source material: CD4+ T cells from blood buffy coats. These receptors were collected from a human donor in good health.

The CDR3 loop reads CASSPEVAGALYNEQFF. CDR3 sequence (DNA): TGCGCCAGCAGCCCAGAAGTAGCGGGGGCCCTTTACAATGAGCAGTTCTTC. The J gene is TRBJ2-1, the V gene TRBV4-3; TRBD2 agrees at 9 bases. Germline CDR1 LGHNA, CDR2 YSLEER. This CDR3 spans 17 amino acids. With 4 bases clipped from V and 4 bases from J, the junction kept 11 bases outside the gene matches.

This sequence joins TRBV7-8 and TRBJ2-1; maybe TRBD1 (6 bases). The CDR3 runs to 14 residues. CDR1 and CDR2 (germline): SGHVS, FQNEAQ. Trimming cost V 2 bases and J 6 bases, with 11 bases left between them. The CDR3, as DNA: TGTGCCAGCAGCTTAATCCAGGGGTTCAATGAGCAGTTCTTC. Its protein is CASSLIQGFNEQFF.

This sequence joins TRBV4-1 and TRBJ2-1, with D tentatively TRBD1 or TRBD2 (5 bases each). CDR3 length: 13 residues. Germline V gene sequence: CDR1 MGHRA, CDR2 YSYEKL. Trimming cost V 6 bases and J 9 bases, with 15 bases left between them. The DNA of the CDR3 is TGCGCCAGCAGTTCTATGGGGGAAGGTGAGCAGTTCTTC. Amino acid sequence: CASSSMGEGEQFF.

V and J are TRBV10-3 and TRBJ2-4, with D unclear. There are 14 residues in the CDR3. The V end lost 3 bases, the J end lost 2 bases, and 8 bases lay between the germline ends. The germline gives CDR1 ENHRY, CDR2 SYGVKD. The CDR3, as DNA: TGTGCCATCAGTGAAGGTGACCCCAAAAACATTCAGTACTTC. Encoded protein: CAISEGDPKNIQYF.

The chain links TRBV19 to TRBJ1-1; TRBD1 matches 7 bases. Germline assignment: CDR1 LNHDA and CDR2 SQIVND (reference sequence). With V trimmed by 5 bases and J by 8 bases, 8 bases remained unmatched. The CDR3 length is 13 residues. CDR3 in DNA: TGTGCCAGTAGTCTAAACAGGGGCGGGGAAGCTTTCTTT. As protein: CASSLNRGGEAFF.

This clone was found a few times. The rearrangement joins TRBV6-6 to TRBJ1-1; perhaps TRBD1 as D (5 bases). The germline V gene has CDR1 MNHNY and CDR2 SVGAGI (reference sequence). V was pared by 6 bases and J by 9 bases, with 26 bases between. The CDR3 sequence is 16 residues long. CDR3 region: CASSPGRGTILVQAFF. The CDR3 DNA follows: TGTGCCAGCAGCCCCGGGAGGGGCACTATCCTCGTCCAAGCTTTCTTT.

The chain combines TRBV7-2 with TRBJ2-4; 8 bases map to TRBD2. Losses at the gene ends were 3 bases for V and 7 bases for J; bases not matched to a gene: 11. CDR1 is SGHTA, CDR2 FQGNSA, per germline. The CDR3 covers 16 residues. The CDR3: CASSLAWAGGRNIQYF. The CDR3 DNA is TGTGCCAGCAGCTTGGCCTGGGCGGGGGGCAGGAACATTCAGTACTTC.

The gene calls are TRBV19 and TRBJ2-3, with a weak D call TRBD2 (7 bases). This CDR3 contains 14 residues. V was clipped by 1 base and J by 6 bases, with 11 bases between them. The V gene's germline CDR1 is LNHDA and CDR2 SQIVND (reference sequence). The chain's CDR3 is CASSIVGGADTQYF. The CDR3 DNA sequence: TGTGCCAGTAGTATAGTGGGGGGGGCGGATACGCAGTATTTT.

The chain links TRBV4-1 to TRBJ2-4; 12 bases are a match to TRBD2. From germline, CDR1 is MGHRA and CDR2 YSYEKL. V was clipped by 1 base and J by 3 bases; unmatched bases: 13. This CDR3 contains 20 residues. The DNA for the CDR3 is TGCGCCAGCAGCCAAGGTGACATCTCCTTACTAGCGGGGGGCAAAAACATTCAGTACTTC. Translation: CASSQGDISLLAGGKNIQYF.

CDR3 bases: TGCGCCAGCAGCTTGAACGCAGGGGGCGCCGGGACCGAGACCCAGTACTTC. This translates into CASSLNAGGAGTETQYF. The chain is built from TRBV5-1 and TRBJ2-5; the match to TRBD1 covers 8 bases. The CDR3 is 17 amino acids. Looked up from germline, CDR1 is SGHRS and CDR2 is YFSETQ. V gave up 1 base and J gave up 5 bases; unmatched junction bases: 13.

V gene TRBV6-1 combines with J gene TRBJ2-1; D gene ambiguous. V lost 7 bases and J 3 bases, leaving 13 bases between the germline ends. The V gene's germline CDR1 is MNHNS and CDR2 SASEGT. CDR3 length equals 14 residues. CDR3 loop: CASTSPQNYNEQFF. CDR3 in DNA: TGTGCCAGCACCTCACCCCAGAACTACAATGAGCAGTTCTTC.

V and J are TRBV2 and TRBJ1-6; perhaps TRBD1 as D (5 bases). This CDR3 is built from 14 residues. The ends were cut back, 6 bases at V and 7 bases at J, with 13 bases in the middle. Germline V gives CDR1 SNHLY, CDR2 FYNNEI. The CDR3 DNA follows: TGTGCCAGCAGAGCAAGGGACGGGAATTCACCCCTCCACTTT. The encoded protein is CASRARDGNSPLHF.

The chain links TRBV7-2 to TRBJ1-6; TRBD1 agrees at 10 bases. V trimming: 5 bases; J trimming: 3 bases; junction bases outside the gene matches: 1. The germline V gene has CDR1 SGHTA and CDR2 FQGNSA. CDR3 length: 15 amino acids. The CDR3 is CASSRDRGYNSPLHF. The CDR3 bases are TGTGCCAGCAGCAGGGACAGGGGCTATAATTCACCCCTCCACTTT.

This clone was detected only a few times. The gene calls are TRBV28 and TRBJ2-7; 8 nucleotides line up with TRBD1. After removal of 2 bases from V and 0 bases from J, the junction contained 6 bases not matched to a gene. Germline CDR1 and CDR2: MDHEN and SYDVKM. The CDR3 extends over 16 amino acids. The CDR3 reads CASSLKTGGHSYEQYF. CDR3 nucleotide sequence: TGTGCCAGCAGTTTAAAAACAGGGGGACACTCCTACGAGCAGTACTTC. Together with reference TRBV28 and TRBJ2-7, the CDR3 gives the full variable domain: DVKVTQSSRYLVKRTGEKVFLECVQDMDHENMFWYRQDPGLGLRLIYFSYDVKMKEKGDIPEGYSVSREKKERFSLILESASTNQTSMYLCASSLKTGGHSYEQYFGPGTRLTVT.

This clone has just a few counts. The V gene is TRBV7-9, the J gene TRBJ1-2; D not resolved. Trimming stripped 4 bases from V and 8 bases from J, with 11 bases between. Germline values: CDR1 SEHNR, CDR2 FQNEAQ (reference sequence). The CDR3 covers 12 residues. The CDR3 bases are TGTGCCAGCAGCTCCCGACCGGGGGGCTACACCTTC. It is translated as CASSSRPGGYTF. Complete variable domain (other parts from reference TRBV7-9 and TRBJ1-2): DTGVSQNPRHKITKRGQNVTFRCDPISEHNRLYWYRQTLGQGPEFLTYFQNEAQLEKSRLLSDRFSAERPKGSFSTLEIQRTEQGDSAMYLCASSSRPGGYTFGSGTRLTVV.

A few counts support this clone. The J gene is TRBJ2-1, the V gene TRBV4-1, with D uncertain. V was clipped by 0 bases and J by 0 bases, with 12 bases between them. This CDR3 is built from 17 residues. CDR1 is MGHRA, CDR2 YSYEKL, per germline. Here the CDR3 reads CASSQDSQASSYNEQFF. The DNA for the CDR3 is TGCGCCAGCAGCCAAGATTCCCAGGCTAGCTCCTACAATGAGCAGTTCTTC.

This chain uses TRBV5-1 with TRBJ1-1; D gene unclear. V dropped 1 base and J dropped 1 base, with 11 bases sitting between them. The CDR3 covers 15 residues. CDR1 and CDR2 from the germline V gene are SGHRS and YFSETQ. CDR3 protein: CASSLFDITNTEAFF. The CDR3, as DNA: TGCGCCAGCAGCTTGTTTGACATCACGAACACTGAAGCTTTCTTT.

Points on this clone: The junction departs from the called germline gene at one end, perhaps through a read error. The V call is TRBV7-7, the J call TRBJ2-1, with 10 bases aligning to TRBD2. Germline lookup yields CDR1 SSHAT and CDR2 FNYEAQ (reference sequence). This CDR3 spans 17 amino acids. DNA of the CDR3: TGTGCTAGCAGCCCCATAGCGGGGGGCTTCGGTGGGAATGAGCAGTTCTTC. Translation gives CASSPIAGGFGGNEQFF.